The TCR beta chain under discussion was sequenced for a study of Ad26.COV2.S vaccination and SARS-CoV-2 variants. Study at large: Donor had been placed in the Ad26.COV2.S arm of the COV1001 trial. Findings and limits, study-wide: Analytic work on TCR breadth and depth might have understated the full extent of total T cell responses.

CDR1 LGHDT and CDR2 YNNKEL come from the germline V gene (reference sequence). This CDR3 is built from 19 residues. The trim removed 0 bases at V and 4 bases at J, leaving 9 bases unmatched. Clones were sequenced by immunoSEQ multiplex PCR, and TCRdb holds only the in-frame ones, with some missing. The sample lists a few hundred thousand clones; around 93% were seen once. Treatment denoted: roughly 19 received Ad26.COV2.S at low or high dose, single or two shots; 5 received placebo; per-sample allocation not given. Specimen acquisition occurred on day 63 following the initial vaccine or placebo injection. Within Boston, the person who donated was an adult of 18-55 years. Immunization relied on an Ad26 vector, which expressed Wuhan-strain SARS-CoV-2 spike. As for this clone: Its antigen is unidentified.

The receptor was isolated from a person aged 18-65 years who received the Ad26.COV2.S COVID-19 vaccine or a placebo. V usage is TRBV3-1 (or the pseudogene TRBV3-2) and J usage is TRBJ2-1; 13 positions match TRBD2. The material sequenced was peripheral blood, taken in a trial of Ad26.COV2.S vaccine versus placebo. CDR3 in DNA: TGTGCCAGCAGCCAAGAAGGAGACACTAGCGGGGGGGTTTACAATGAGCAGTTCTTC. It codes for CASSQEGDTSGGVYNEQFF.